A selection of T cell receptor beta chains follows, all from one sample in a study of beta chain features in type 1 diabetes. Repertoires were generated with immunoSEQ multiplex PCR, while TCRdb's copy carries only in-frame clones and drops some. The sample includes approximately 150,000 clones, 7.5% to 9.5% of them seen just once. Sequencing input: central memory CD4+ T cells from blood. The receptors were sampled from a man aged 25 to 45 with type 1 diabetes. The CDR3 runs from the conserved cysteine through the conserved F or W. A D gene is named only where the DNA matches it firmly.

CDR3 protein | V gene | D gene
CASSTVQETQYF | TRBV2 | -
CASSSARQGGEPQHF | TRBV27 | TRBD1
CASSPWRGGPSEQYF | TRBV7-2 | TRBD2
CASSLRASRGETQYF | TRBV5-8 | -
CASSVLAGGSYEQYF | TRBV7-2 | TRBD2
CASSPQSRGTPYEQYF | TRBV18 | TRBD2
CASAREGGDYGYTF | TRBV2 | -
CASSGGTAYTDTQYF | TRBV9 | -
CASSLSQGQPQHF | TRBV28 | -
CASRIGGVTDTQYF | TRBV2 | -
CASSFGSNQPQHF | TRBV28 | -
CASSLKTGGNYGYTF | TRBV5-4 | TRBD1
CASQGESTDTQYF | TRBV2 | TRBD1
CASSPGGSQETQYF | TRBV5-4 | -
CASRDWEVTEAFF | TRBV9 | -
CASSTSGGSYNEQFF | TRBV5-4 | TRBD2
CASSSQVGEQFF | TRBV7-2 | -
CASSQYREQETQYF | TRBV10-2 | -
CASSSGYRAGTQYF | TRBV7-2 | -
CAISGRENSNQPQHF | TRBV10-3 | -
CASSVQGAGETQYF | TRBV9 | TRBD1
CAINGAGEQYF | TRBV10-3 | -
CASSLGAGLAKNIQYF | TRBV7-8 | TRBD2
CASSPSLAGGFGEQFF | TRBV7-2 | TRBD2
CASTANRVRTGELFF | TRBV5-1 | -
CASSLERDSYEQYF | TRBV11-2 | -
CASSEYETPFPHGYTF | TRBV25-1 | -
CATSRTRGTEAFF | TRBV15 | -
CASSLEGGGNSPLHF | TRBV7-2 | -
CASSGQGGETQYF | TRBV19 | -
CASSVDGSTEAFF | TRBV9 | -
CASSRQGDSNQPQHF | TRBV6-6 | TRBD1
CSVAGGSGNQPQHF | TRBV29-1 | -
CASSLRELLSPLHF | TRBV27 | -
CASSLQGIYGYTF | TRBV2 | TRBD1
CASSQDARSNQPQHF | TRBV4-2 | -
CASSPNSIIPYEQYF | TRBV5-1 | -
CASSQGPSVSYNEQFF | TRBV4-2 | -
CASTSPQGDYGYTF | TRBV2 | -
CASSPDRGRETQYF | TRBV7-2 | TRBD1
CASSDPATLQETQYF | TRBV25-1 | -
CASSLIRVAKNIQYF | TRBV5-1 | -
CASSPGGGLYEQYF | TRBV11-2 | -
CASSPGTRYNEQFF | TRBV11-2 | -
CASSTGIYEQYF | TRBV28 | -
CASSYAAGKPNEQFF | TRBV6-5 | -
CSVEDRVSTDTQYF | TRBV29-1 | -
CASSLEQGARWVRETQYF | TRBV5-1 | TRBD1
CASSYSDGIYYGYTF | TRBV6-5 | -
CAWSVGGRGNQPQHF | TRBV30 | -
CASSPGTGVTGELFF | TRBV7-2 | TRBD1
CASSQALLQLNTEAFF | TRBV4-1 | -
CASSQEGTEGNIQYF | TRBV5-4 | -
CASSIGTTSDTQYF | TRBV4-2 | -
CASSGTRDGELFF | TRBV27 | TRBD2
CAWDGENTGELFF | TRBV30 | -
CASRSGTGWPEAFF | TRBV5-1 | TRBD1
CASSLGQSFHEQFF | TRBV5-1 | -
CASSKTGTGRNEKLFF | TRBV11-2 | TRBD1